This is a list of T cell receptor beta chains from one sample in a study of T cell repertoires in cytomegalovirus infection. In TCRdb, the reads were re-called with MiXCR into one record per CDR3 protein. The repertoire holds some 100,000 distinct CDR3 sequences, with about 22% as singletons. Sequencing input: CD8+ T cells from PBMCs. The receptors derive from a human donor in good health (CMV status not recorded). Some clones in this sample may be carry-over from other donors' samples. The CDR3 runs from the conserved cysteine through the conserved F or W. The order of the fields is clone size, J gene, D gene, V gene, CDR3 DNA, CDR3 protein. The D gene is left open where the match is weak. Not every row has a clone size; where given, it reads once, few, many or a size class.

>many|TRBJ1-2|TRBD1|TRBV7-2
TGTGCCAGCAGTCGGGGACAGGGGAGCTATGGCTACACCTTC
CASSRGQGSYGYTF
>few|TRBJ1-1|NA|TRBV20-1
TGCAGTGCTGGCCCGGGGGTCGAGGTTTTCTTT
CSAGPGVEVFF
>NA|TRBJ1-4|NA|TRBV11-2
TGTGCCAGCAGCCTCCCGGGCTCTAAGACCCTGTTTTTT
CASSLPGSKTLFF
>NA|TRBJ2-7|NA|TRBV19
TGTGCCAGTAGTATAGGACCTGAGGACCCCCTAAAATACGAGCAGTACTTC
CASSIGPEDPLKYEQYF
>few|TRBJ2-2|NA|TRBV19
TGTGCCAGTAGTATTTCGGTAGGGAACACCGGGGAGCTGTTTTTT
CASSISVGNTGELFF
>many|TRBJ2-5|NA|TRBV7-2
TGTGCCAGCACCAATGACGGGGTTGGGACTCGGGAGACCCAGTACTTC
CASTNDGVGTRETQYF
>few|TRBJ1-5|NA|TRBV6-8
TGTGCCAGCAGTTACAAGGGTGGAAGGAATCAGCCCCAGCATTTT
CASSYKGGRNQPQHF
>NA|TRBJ2-5|NA|TRBV7-9
TGTGCCAGCAGCTCCGTCGATGGGCAAGAGACCCAGTACTTC
CASSSVDGQETQYF
>NA|TRBJ2-7|NA|TRBV13
TGTGCCAGCAGCTCATGGGGGGAGAGGTACGAGCAGTACTTC
CASSSWGERYEQYF
>NA|TRBJ2-7|NA|TRBV7-8
TGTGCCAGCGCCTTGGGGCCTTCCTACGAGCAGTACTTC
CASALGPSYEQYF
>few|TRBJ1-2|NA|TRBV7-9
TGTGCCAGCAGGCCTGGACAGAAACACCACTATGGCTACACCTTC
CASRPGQKHHYGYTF
>many|TRBJ2-3|NA|TRBV7-2
TGTGCCAGCAGCCCCGGGACGTTCGCAGATACGCAGTATTTT
CASSPGTFADTQYF
>few|TRBJ1-2|NA|TRBV6-5
TGTGCCAGCAGTACACATTGGAGCAACTATGGCTACACCTTC
CASSTHWSNYGYTF
>NA|TRBJ2-7|TRBD1|TRBV3-1
TGTGCCAGCAGCCAGATCCCGGGACAGGAGTCCTACGAGCAGTACTTC
CASSQIPGQESYEQYF
>few|TRBJ1-4|NA|TRBV7-2
TGTGCCAGCAGCTTAGCTTCTGAAAAACTGTTTTTT
CASSLASEKLFF
>few|TRBJ2-6|NA|TRBV28
TGTGCCAGCAGTTTTCCCCTATCTGGGGCCAACGTCCTGACTTTC
CASSFPLSGANVLTF
>NA|TRBJ2-7|NA|TRBV29-1
TGCAGCGTTGAAGGGGACAACTACGAGCAGTACTTC
CSVEGDNYEQYF
>many|TRBJ2-3|NA|TRBV28
TGTGCCAGCAGTTTCCTCTCGGGAACAGATACGCAGTATTTT
CASSFLSGTDTQYF
>NA|TRBJ2-7|NA|TRBV12-3/TRBV12-4
TGTGCCAGCAGTTTGGCCGTAGGACGGGGCTACGAGCAGTACTTC
CASSLAVGRGYEQYF
>NA|TRBJ2-7|TRBD1|TRBV6-2/TRBV6-3
TGTGCCAGCAGTGGGCTCCCGGGACAGGGCTCCAACGAGCAGTACTTC
CASSGLPGQGSNEQYF
>NA|TRBJ2-3|NA|TRBV11-1
TGTGCCAGCGCCCGGCTATTCGGCACAGATACGCAGTATTTT
CASARLFGTDTQYF
>few|TRBJ2-1|NA|TRBV7-2
TGTGCCAGCCTAGGGGAGGCGCAGTTCTTC
CASLGEAQFF
>NA|TRBJ1-1|TRBD1|TRBV6-5
TGTGCCAGCAATCGCAGGGGGCACACTGAAGCTTTCTTT
CASNRRGHTEAFF
>many|TRBJ2-2|TRBD1|TRBV7-6
TGTGCCAGCAGCTTAGTTGCAGGGGGCACGGACACCGGGGAGCTGTTTTTT
CASSLVAGGTDTGELFF
>NA|TRBJ1-1|TRBD1|TRBV6-5
TGTGCCAGTTTCGACAGGGGAGACACTGAAGCTTTCTTT
CASFDRGDTEAFF
>many|TRBJ2-2|TRBD1|TRBV7-9
TGTGCCAGCAGCTCATCGACAGGGCAGAACACCGGGGAGCTGTTTTTT
CASSSSTGQNTGELFF
>NA|TRBJ1-6|TRBD1|TRBV19
TGTGCCAGTAAAGACCTTCGTTCCGGGACAGGGGGCAATTCACCCCTCCACTTT
CASKDLRSGTGGNSPLHF
>NA|TRBJ2-7|TRBD2|TRBV15
TGTGCCACCAGCAGGACTAGCGTGGCCTACGAGCAGTACTTC
CATSRTSVAYEQYF
>NA|TRBJ2-1|TRBD2|TRBV20-1
TGCAGTGCTAGAGCAACTAGCGGAACGGGCTACAATGAGCAGTTCTTC
CSARATSGTGYNEQFF
>NA|TRBJ2-5|NA|TRBV3-1
TGTGTCAGCAGCCAAGATATACAGGATCAAGAGACCCAGTACTTC
CVSSQDIQDQETQYF
>many|TRBJ1-1|TRBD1|TRBV20-1
TGCAGTGCAATAGCGACAGGGACGGGGAACCCTGAAGCTTTCTTT
CSAIATGTGNPEAFF
>NA|TRBJ2-7|NA|TRBV30
TGTGCCTGGGGACGGGACTACGAGCAGTACTTC
CAWGRDYEQYF
>NA|TRBJ2-3|TRBD2|TRBV24-1
TGTGCCACCAGTGCCCTGACTAGCGGGAGGGCTCGGACAGATACGCAGTATTTT
CATSALTSGRARTDTQYF
>few|TRBJ1-2|NA|TRBV12-3/TRBV12-4
TGTGCCAGCAGACAAACAGGGATGGGAAATGGCTACACCTTC
CASRQTGMGNGYTF
>many|TRBJ2-1|TRBD1|TRBV25-1
TGTGCCAGCAGTGTTGACAGGGGGCAGGTCAATGAGCAGTTCTTC
CASSVDRGQVNEQFF
>NA|TRBJ1-1|TRBD1|TRBV29-1
TGCAGCGTGCGGACAGGAGACGCTGAAGCTTTCTTT
CSVRTGDAEAFF
>NA|TRBJ1-1|NA|TRBV6-5
TGTGCCAGCAGTTCGACACTAGATAACACTGAAGCTTTCTTT
CASSSTLDNTEAFF
>NA|TRBJ2-1|TRBD1|TRBV12-3/TRBV12-4
TGTGCCAGCAGCCGACAGGGGGTTAGCTCCTACAATGAGCAGTTCTTC
CASSRQGVSSYNEQFF
>many|TRBJ1-5|NA|TRBV6-1
TGTGCCAGCATCGGAAAAACTTCCCCGGGACTTTTAAGCAATCAGCCCCAGCATTTT
CASIGKTSPGLLSNQPQHF
>NA|TRBJ2-7|TRBD1|TRBV9
TGTGCCAGCAGTGGACAGGGGGCCTACGAGCAGTACTTC
CASSGQGAYEQYF
>NA|TRBJ2-1|NA|TRBV12-3/TRBV12-4
TGTGCCAGCAGAGGGGGATCAGGGAGCTCCTACAATGAGCAGTTCTTC
CASRGGSGSSYNEQFF
>many|TRBJ2-1|TRBD2|TRBV11-3
TGTGCCAGCAGCCCCCGACTAGCGGAATACAATGAGCAGTTCTTC
CASSPRLAEYNEQFF